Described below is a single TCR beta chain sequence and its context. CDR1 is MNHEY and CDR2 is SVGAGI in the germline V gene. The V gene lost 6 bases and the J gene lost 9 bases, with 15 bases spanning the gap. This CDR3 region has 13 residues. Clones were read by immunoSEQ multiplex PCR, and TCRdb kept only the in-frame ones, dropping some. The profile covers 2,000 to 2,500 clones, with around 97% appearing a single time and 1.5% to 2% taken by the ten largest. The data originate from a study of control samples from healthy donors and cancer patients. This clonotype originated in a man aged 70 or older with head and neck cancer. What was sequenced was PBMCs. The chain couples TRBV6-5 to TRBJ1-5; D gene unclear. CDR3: CASRIPQTGPQHF. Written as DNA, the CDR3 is TGTGCCAGCAGAATCCCACAGACTGGGCCCCAGCATTTT.